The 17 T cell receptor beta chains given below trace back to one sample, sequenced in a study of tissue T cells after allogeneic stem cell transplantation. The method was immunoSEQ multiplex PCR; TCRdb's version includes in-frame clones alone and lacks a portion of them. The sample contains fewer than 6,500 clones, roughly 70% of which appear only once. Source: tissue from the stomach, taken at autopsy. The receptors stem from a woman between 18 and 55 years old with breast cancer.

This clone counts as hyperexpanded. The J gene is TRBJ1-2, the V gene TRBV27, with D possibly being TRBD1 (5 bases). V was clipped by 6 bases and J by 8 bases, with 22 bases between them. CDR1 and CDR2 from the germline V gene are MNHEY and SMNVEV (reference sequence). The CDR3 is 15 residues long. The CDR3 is CASSSPFGQRGGYTF. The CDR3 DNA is TGTGCCAGCAGCTCCCCTTTTGGTCAGAGGGGAGGCTACACCTTC.

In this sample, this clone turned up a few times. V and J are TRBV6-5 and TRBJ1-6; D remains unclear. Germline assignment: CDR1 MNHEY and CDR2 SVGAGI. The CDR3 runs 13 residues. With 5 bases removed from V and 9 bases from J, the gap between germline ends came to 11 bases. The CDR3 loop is CASSTRRLSPLHF. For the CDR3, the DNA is TGTGCCAGCAGTACCCGGCGGCTTTCACCCCTCCACTTT.

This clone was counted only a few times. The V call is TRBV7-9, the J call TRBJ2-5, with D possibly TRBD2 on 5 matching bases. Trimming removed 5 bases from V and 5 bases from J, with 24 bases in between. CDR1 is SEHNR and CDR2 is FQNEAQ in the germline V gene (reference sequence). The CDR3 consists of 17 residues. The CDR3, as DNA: TGTGCCAGCAGCCTAGGGCGAATAGTCCTCGGCGGGGAGACCCAGTACTTC. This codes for CASSLGRIVLGGETQYF.

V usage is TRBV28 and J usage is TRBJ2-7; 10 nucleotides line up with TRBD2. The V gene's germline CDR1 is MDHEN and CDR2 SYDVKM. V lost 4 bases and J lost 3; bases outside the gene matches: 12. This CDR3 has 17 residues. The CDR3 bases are TGTGCCAGCAGTTCTAGGGAAAGCGGGAGGGGAGACTACGAGCAGTACTTC. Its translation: CASSSRESGRGDYEQYF.

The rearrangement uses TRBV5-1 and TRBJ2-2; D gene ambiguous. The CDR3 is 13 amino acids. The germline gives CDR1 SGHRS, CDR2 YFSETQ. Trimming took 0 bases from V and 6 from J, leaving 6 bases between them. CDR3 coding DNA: TGCGCCAGCAGCTTGGAGACCTCCGGGGAGCTGTTTTTT. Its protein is CASSLETSGELFF.

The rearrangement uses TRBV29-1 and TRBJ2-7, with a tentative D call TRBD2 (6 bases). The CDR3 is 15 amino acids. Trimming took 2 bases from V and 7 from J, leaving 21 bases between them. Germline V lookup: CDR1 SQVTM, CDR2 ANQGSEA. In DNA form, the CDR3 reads TGCAGCGTTGAATCATCGGGGCTAGCGACGGGGGAGCAGTACTTC. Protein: CSVESSGLATGEQYF.

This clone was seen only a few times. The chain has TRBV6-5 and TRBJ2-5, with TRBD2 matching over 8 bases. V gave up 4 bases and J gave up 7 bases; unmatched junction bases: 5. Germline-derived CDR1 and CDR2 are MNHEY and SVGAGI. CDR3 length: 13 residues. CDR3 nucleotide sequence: TGTGCCAGCAGTTCGGGACTAGATGGGACCCAGTACTTC. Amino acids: CASSSGLDGTQYF.

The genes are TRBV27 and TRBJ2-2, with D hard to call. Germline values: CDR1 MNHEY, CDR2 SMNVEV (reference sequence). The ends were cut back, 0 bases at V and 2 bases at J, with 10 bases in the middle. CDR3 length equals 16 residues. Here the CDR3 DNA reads TGTGCCAGCAGTTTATCAGTCCCGGCCAACACCGGGGAGCTGTTTTTT. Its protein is CASSLSVPANTGELFF.

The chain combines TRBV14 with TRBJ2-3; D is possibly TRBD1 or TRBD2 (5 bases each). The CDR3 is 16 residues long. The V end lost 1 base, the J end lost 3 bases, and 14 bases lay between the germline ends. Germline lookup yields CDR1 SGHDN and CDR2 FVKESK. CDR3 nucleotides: TGTGCCAGCAGCCAAGTTGGGACGGACACTACAGATACGCAGTATTTT. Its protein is CASSQVGTDTTDTQYF.

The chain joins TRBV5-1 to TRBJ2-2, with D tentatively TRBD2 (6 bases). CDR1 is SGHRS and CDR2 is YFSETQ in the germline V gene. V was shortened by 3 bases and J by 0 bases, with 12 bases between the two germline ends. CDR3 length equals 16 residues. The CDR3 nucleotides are TGCGCCAGCAGCTCCTACAGGACTACGAACACCGGGGAGCTGTTTTTT. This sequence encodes CASSSYRTTNTGELFF.

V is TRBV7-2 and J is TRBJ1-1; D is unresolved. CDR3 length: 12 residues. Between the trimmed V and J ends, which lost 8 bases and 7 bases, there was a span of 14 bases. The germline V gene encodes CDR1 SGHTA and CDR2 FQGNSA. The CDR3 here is CASSAYNGEAFF. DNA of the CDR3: TGTGCCAGCTCAGCTTATAACGGTGAAGCTTTCTTT.

The CDR3 coding sequence is TGTGCCAGCAGTGCCGGGAATGCCTACGAGCAGTACTTC. The encoded protein is CASSAGNAYEQYF. V and J are TRBV2 and TRBJ2-7, with a possible D match to TRBD2 (5 bases). Trimming took off 4 bases at V and 2 bases at J, with 9 bases between the two ends. CDR3 length: 13 residues. Germline V gene sequence: CDR1 SNHLY, CDR2 FYNNEI.

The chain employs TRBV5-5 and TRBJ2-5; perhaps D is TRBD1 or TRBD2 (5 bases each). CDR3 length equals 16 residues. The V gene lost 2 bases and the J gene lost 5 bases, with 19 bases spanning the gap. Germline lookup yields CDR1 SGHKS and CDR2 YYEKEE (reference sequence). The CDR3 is CASSFGTASLGETQYF. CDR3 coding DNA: TGTGCCAGCAGCTTTGGGACGGCCTCCCTGGGGGAGACCCAGTACTTC.

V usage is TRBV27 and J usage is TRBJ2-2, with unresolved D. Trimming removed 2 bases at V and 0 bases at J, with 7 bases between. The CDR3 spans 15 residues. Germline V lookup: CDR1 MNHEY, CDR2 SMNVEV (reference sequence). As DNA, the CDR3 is TGTGCCAGCAGTTTAGTAGACCCGAACACCGGGGAGCTGTTTTTT. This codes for CASSLVDPNTGELFF.

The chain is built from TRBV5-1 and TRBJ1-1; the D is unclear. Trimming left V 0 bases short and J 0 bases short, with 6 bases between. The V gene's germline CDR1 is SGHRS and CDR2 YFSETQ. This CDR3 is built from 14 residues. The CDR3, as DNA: TGCGCCAGCAGCTTGGAGGCGGTGAACACTGAAGCTTTCTTT. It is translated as CASSLEAVNTEAFF.

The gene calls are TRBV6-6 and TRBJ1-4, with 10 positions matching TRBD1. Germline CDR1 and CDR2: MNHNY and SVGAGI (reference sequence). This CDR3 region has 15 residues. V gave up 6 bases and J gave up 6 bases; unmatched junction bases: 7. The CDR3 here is CASRELGQGDEKLFF. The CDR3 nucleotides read TGTGCCAGCAGGGAATTAGGACAGGGGGATGAAAAACTGTTTTTT.

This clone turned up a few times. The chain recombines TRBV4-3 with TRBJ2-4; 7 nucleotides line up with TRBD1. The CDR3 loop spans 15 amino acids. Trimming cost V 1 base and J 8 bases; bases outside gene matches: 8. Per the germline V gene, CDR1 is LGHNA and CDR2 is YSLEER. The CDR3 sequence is CASSQGLGTGDIQYF. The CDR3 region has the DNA TGCGCCAGCAGCCAAGGACTTGGAACAGGGGACATTCAGTACTTC.